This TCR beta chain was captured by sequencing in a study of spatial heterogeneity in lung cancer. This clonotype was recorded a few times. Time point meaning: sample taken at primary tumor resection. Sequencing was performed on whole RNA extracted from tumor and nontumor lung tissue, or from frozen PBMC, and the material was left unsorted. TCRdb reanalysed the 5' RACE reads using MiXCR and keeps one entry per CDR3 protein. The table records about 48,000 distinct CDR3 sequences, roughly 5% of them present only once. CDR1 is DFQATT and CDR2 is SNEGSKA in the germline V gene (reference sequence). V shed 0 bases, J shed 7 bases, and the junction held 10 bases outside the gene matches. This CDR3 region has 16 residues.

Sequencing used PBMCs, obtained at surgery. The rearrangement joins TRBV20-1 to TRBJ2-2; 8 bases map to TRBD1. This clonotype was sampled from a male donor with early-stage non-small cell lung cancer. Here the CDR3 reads CSARDLDRGNSGELFF. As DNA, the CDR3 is TGCAGTGCTAGAGATCTTGACAGGGGAAATAGCGGGGAGCTGTTTTTT.